Below are 20 T cell receptor beta chains sequenced from a single sample in a study of shared clonotypes between healthy human individuals. Using immunoSEQ multiplex PCR, the repertoire was profiled, and TCRdb retains in-frame clones only, with some absent. The profile shows 850,000 to 1,100,000 clones, approximately 75% of them singletons. Sequencing input: memory CD4+ T cells from PBMCs. The subset denotes: CD45RA-negative fraction. These receptor sequences come from a man aged 18 to 30 in good health. Some clones in this sample may be carry-over from other donors' samples.

The chain carries TRBV5-4 and TRBJ2-5; no definite D call. The V and J ends lost 1 base and 5 bases respectively, with 9 bases between them. Germline lookup yields CDR1 SGHNT and CDR2 YYREEE (reference sequence). The CDR3 consists of 13 residues. The chain's CDR3 is CASSLQGRETQYF. DNA for the CDR3: TGTGCCAGCAGCTTGCAAGGGCGGGAGACCCAGTACTTC.

V is TRBV15 and J is TRBJ2-3; 10 positions match TRBD2. V shed 1 base and J 5 bases; nucleotides not matched to a gene: 12. The CDR3 sequence is 18 residues long. From germline, CDR1 is LNHNV and CDR2 YYDKDF (reference sequence). CDR3 protein: CATSRGNRLAGVRDTQYF. The CDR3 DNA is TGTGCCACCAGCAGAGGTAACCGTCTAGCGGGAGTTAGAGATACGCAGTATTTT.

This clone has just one count. The chain employs TRBV5-4 and TRBJ2-1; 7 bases are a match to TRBD2. V lost 1 base and J lost 8; bases outside the gene matches: 9. The CDR3 covers 15 residues. Per the germline V gene, CDR1 is SGHNT and CDR2 is YYREEE (reference sequence). The CDR3 is CASSLQASGAHEQFF. Here the CDR3 DNA reads TGTGCCAGCAGCTTGCAAGCTAGCGGTGCGCATGAGCAGTTCTTC.

The chain recombines TRBV10-2 with TRBJ2-7; 9 nucleotides line up with TRBD2. Germline CDR1 reads WSHSY; CDR2 reads SAAADI. There are 16 residues in the CDR3. With V trimmed by 4 bases and J by 0 bases, 7 bases remained unmatched. The CDR3 DNA sequence: TGCGCCAGCAGTGGTCAGCGGGAGGCCTTCTCCTACGAGCAGTACTTC. Its translation: CASSGQREAFSYEQYF.

This clone turned up a few times. The rearrangement uses TRBV4-1 and TRBJ2-5; D remains unclear. V gave up 1 base and J gave up 3 bases, with 15 bases separating them. CDR3 size: 16 residues. CDR1 is MGHRA, CDR2 YSYEKL, per germline. CDR3 DNA sequence: TGCGCCAGCAGCCAAGGACGGATCAGTGACGAAGAGACCCAGTACTTC. The encoded protein is CASSQGRISDEETQYF.

The chain is built from TRBV28 and TRBJ2-7; maybe TRBD2 (5 bases). Trimming cost V 8 bases and J 0 bases, with 11 bases left between them. CDR3 length equals 13 residues. Germline assignment: CDR1 MDHEN and CDR2 SYDVKM. The CDR3, as DNA: TGTGCCAGCTACGGGGTCCCCTCCTACGAGCAGTACTTC. Protein product: CASYGVPSYEQYF.

Worth noting for this clone: Different DNA sequences within this sample yield the same CDR3. This chain joins TRBV18 and TRBJ2-2; D gene unclear. V dropped 4 bases and J dropped 5 bases, with 8 bases sitting between them. Germline values: CDR1 KGHSH, CDR2 LQKENI. This CDR3 has 13 residues. For the CDR3, the DNA is TGTGCCAGCTCACAGGGAAGGACCGGGGAGCTGTTTTTT. Amino acids: CASSQGRTGELFF.

CDR3 protein: CASSQGQGEYEQYF. CDR3 nucleotides: TGCGCCAGCAGCCAAGGACAGGGGGAATACGAGCAGTACTTC. This chain links TRBV4-1 with TRBJ2-7; 9 bases map to TRBD1. Germline CDR1 and CDR2: MGHRA and YSYEKL. Unmatched junction bases numbered 2, after V lost 1 base and J lost 4 bases. This CDR3 region has 14 residues.

On this clone itself: Other nucleotide sequences in the sample specify the same CDR3. The chain has TRBV19 and TRBJ2-7; D gene ambiguous. The CDR3 covers 13 residues. V dropped 3 bases and J dropped 4 bases, with 10 bases sitting between them. Germline CDR1 reads LNHDA; CDR2 reads SQIVND (reference sequence). In DNA, the CDR3 is TGTGCCAGTAGTATGGCAAAATCTTACGAGCAGTACTTC. This sequence encodes CASSMAKSYEQYF.

This clone came up a few times. One end of the junction fails to match germline, which may point to a read error. The chain carries TRBV6-1 and TRBJ2-3, with 8 nucleotides matching TRBD2. Germline V CDR1 and CDR2: MNHNS, SASEGT. This CDR3 has 15 residues. CDR3 in amino acids: CASTAGVSVTAGAHF. In DNA form, the CDR3 reads TGTGCCAGCACAGCGGGAGTTTCTGTAACGGCGGGGGCGCATTTT.

The chain has TRBV28 and TRBJ1-5; unclear D gene. V shed 6 bases and J shed 3 bases, with 15 bases lying between them. The germline CDR1 and CDR2 sequences are MDHEN and SYDVKM. The CDR3 spans 15 residues. The DNA for the CDR3 is TGTGCCAGCAGCCTAAGAGGTTTGGCCAATCAGCCCCAGCATTTT. Translating gives CASSLRGLANQPQHF.

V is TRBV10-3 and J is TRBJ2-2, with 8 bases matching TRBD2. The germline gives CDR1 ENHRY, CDR2 SYGVKD. There are 16 residues in the CDR3. This CDR3 is CAHPPKAGVTTGELFF. CDR3 coding DNA: TGTGCTCACCCCCCAAAAGCGGGAGTGACCACCGGGGAGCTGTTTTTT.

This clone was found a few times. This rearrangement joins TRBV5-1 to TRBJ1-1; 9 bases match TRBD1. Germline CDR1 and CDR2: SGHRS and YFSETQ. V lost 3 bases and J lost 1; bases outside the gene matches: 7. The CDR3 has 16 residues. CDR3 sequence (DNA): TGCGCCAGCAGCTCGGGACAGGGTCTAGGGAACACTGAAGCTTTCTTT. This gives the protein CASSSGQGLGNTEAFF.

This chain joins TRBV7-2 and TRBJ1-2; possibly TRBD1 for D (6 bases). Trimming left V 1 base short and J 2 bases short, with 11 bases between. The germline CDR1 and CDR2 sequences are SGHTA and FQGNSA. The CDR3 is made up of 15 amino acids. The CDR3 sequence is CASSLGLGQNYGYTF. The CDR3 DNA follows: TGTGCCAGCAGCTTAGGACTTGGACAGAACTATGGCTACACCTTC. The whole variable domain, filled in from reference TRBV7-2 and TRBJ1-2, reads GAGVSQSPSNKVTEKGKDVELRCDPISGHTALYWYRQSLGQGLEFLIYFQGNSAPDKSGLPSDRFSAERTGGSVSTLTIQRTQQEDSAVYLCASSLGLGQNYGYTFGSGTRLTVV.

This chain joins TRBV6-4 and TRBJ2-5, with 8 bases matching TRBD2. The J segment lost 4 bases and the V segment lost 0 bases, leaving 1 base of the junction unmatched. CDR1 is MRHNA, CDR2 SNTAGT, per germline. The CDR3 runs 14 residues. The DNA of the CDR3 is TGTGCCAGCAGTGACTCCGCGGGGGGAGAGACCCAGTACTTC. It specifies CASSDSAGGETQYF.

In its sample, this clone was seen once. The V gene is TRBV18, the J gene TRBJ2-5; 11 bases agree with TRBD1. Per the germline V gene, CDR1 is KGHSH and CDR2 is LQKENI. J gave up 0 bases and V 6 bases, and 9 bases lay outside the gene matches. This CDR3 spans 17 amino acids. The CDR3 DNA is TGTGCCAGCTCGCCCGGGACAGGGGGGCTCTACCAAGAGACCCAGTACTTC. It specifies CASSPGTGGLYQETQYF.

This chain links TRBV4-1 with TRBJ2-1; tentative D call: TRBD1 (6 bases). V lost 4 bases and J lost 7, with 14 bases in between. Per the germline V gene, CDR1 is MGHRA and CDR2 is YSYEKL. The CDR3 runs 14 residues. CDR3 protein: CASSPQGNSNEQFF. CDR3 coding DNA: TGCGCCAGCAGCCCGCAGGGGAATTCGAATGAGCAGTTCTTC.

This clone has a handful of counts. The chain is built from TRBV7-2 and TRBJ2-1; TRBD2 agrees at 12 bases. Losses at the gene ends were 3 bases for V and 4 bases for J; bases not matched to a gene: 7. CDR1 is SGHTA, CDR2 FQGNSA, per germline. The CDR3 runs to 17 residues. CDR3 nucleotide sequence: TGTGCCAGCAGCTTCCCGGCTAGCGGGAGGGGGTACAATGAGCAGTTCTTC. Its protein product is CASSFPASGRGYNEQFF.

This chain joins TRBV28 and TRBJ1-2, with D possibly matching TRBD1 (5 bases). With 7 bases removed from V and 6 bases from J, the gap between germline ends came to 27 bases. The CDR3 is made up of 17 amino acids. Looked up from germline, CDR1 is MDHEN and CDR2 is SYDVKM. This CDR3 reads CASTVGGAGSGVNGYTF. The DNA of the CDR3 is TGTGCCAGCACCGTGGGCGGGGCAGGGTCTGGAGTGAATGGCTACACCTTC.

This clone has just one count. The CDR3: CASSRTISYEQYF. For the CDR3, the DNA is TGTGCCAGCAGTCGAACAATCTCCTACGAGCAGTACTTC. The chain carries TRBV28 and TRBJ2-7, with D hard to call. V lost 5 bases to trimming and J lost 0 bases, with 8 bases between them. Germline V CDR1 and CDR2: MDHEN, SYDVKM. The CDR3 runs 13 residues. Variable domain in full (rest from reference TRBV28 and TRBJ2-7): DVKVTQSSRYLVKRTGEKVFLECVQDMDHENMFWYRQDPGLGLRLIYFSYDVKMKEKGDIPEGYSVSREKKERFSLILESASTNQTSMYLCASSRTISYEQYFGPGTRLTVT.